This TCR beta chain is from a study of blood T cell repertoires in COVID-19. Across the whole study: Samples of COVID-19 (acute and convalescent) were obtained from the United States, Italy and Spain. The cDNA or gDNA used as material had been derived from T cells, B-cell-depleted T cells, or PBMCs.

The authors' processing: The authors estimated nucleated cell counts from reference gene primer amplification. The repertoire was sequenced with immunoSEQ multiplex PCR; TCRdb's copy has only in-frame clones and lacks some. V, J and clone size derive from that table, while D and trimming were established from the DNA sequence. The sample has about 50,000 clones; about 85% are singletons. Germline CDR1 and CDR2: GTSNPN and SVGIG (reference sequence). The V end lost 3 bases, the J end lost 5 bases, and 16 bases lay between the germline ends. The CDR3 is made up of 15 amino acids. This TCR was recovered from a woman aged 60-70 years with acute or convalescent COVID-19. The chain uses TRBV30 and TRBJ1-4; no firm D call. Sequenced: peripheral blood. For the CDR3, the DNA is TGTGCCTGGAGATGGGCCTCATCAGCCAATGAAAAACTGTTTTTT. Its protein product is CAWRWASSANEKLFF. Variable domain in full (rest from reference TRBV30 and TRBJ1-4): SQTIHQWPATLVQPVGSPLSLECTVEGTSNPNLYWYRQAAGRGLQLLFYSVGIGQISSEVPQNLSASRPQDRQFILSSKKLLLSDSGFYLCAWRWASSANEKLFFGSGTQLSVL.